The source of this T cell receptor (beta chain) is a study of T cells in Graves' hyperthyroidism and ophthalmopathy. Study context: Any treatment followed the collection of peripheral blood at initial diagnosis. Study-wide findings and caveats: Before onset, ophthalmopathy was predicted by the model a median around 6.5 months earlier. In blood, most of the thyroid clonotypes expanded above 0.001 were also present.

RNA transcripts provided the source from which TCR beta CDR3 regions were amplified. RT-PCR in the first round (using the HTBI primer set) targeted the TCR CDR3. TCRdb re-called the multiplex PCR reads through MiXCR, storing one row per CDR3 protein. The table shows over 200,000 distinct CDR3 sequences, with roughly 18% occurring only once. This clonotype was picked up many times. Its antigen remains unknown. The sample taken for sequencing was blood. This clonotype was sampled from a man aged 45 to 65 with Graves' hyperthyroidism.

The DNA for the CDR3 is TGCGCCAGCAGCTTTGTAGCGGGATGGAGCACCGGGGAGCTGTTTTTT. Amino acids: CASSFVAGWSTGELFF. The gene calls are TRBV5-1 and TRBJ2-2; 8 nucleotides line up with TRBD2. The germline gives CDR1 SGHRS, CDR2 YFSETQ. The length of the CDR3 is 16 residues. Losses at the gene ends were 2 bases for V and 4 bases for J; bases not matched to a gene: 7.